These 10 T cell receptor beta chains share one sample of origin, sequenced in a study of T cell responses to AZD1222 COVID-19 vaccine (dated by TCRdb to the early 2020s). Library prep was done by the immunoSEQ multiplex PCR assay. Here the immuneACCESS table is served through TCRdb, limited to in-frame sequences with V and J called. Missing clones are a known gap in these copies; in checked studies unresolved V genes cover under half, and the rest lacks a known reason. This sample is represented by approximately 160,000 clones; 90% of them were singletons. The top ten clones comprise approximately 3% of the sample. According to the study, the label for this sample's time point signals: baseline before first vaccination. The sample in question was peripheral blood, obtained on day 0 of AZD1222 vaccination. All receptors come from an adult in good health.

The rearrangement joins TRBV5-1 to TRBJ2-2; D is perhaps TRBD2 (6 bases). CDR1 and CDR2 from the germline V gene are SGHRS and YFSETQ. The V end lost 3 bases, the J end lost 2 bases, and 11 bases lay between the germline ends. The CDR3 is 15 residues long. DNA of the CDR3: TGCGCCAGCAGCTCCTTGCGGGGAAACACCGGGGAGCTGTTTTTT. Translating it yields CASSSLRGNTGELFF.

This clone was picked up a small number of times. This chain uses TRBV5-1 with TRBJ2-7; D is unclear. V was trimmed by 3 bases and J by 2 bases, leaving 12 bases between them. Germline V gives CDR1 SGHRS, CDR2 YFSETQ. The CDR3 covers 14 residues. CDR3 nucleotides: TGCGCCAGCAGCTCCCAAGACATAGCCTACGAGCAGTACTTC. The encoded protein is CASSSQDIAYEQYF.

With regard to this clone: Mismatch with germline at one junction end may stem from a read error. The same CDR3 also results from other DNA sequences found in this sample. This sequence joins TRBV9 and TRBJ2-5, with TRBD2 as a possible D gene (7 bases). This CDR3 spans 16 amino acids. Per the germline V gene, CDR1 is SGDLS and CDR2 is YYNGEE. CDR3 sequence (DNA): TGTGCCAGTAGCGTGCAAGGGGGGGCCTCGGGTGAGACCCAGTACTTC. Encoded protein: CASSVQGGASGETQYF.

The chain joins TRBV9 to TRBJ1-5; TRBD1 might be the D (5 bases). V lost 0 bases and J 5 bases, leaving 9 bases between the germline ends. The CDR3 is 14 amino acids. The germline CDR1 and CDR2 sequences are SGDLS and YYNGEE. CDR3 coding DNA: TGTGCCAGCAGCGTAGGAGGAGGGGATCAGCCCCAGCATTTT. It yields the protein CASSVGGGDQPQHF.

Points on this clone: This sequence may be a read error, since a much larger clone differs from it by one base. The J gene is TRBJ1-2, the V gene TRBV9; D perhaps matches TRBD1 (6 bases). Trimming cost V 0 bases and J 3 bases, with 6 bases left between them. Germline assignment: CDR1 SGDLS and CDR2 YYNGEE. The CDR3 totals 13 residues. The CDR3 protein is CASSVAGDYGYTF. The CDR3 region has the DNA TGTGCCAGCAGCGTAGCAGGGGACTATGGCTACACCTTC. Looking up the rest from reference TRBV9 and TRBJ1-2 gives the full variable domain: DSGVTQTPKHLITATGQRVTLRCSPRSGDLSVYWYQQSLDQGLQFLIQYYNGEERAKGNILERFSAQQFPDLHSELNLSSLELGDSALYFCASSVAGDYGYTFGSGTRLTVV.

Written as DNA, the CDR3 is TGTGCCAGCAGCCGCAAGGGGCCCCCGGGCTACACCTTC. This gives the protein CASSRKGPPGYTF. The chain uses TRBV3-1 (or the pseudogene TRBV3-2) and TRBJ1-2; a weak D match, TRBD1 (5 bases). The CDR3 totals 13 residues. In germline, CDR1 is LGHDT, CDR2 YNNKEL (reference sequence). V lost 4 bases and J lost 8, with 14 bases in between.

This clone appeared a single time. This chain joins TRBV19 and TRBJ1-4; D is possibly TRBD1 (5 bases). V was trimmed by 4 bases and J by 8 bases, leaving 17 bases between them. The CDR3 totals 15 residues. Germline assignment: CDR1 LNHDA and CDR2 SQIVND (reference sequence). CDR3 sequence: CASSTPGRGEEKLFF. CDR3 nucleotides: TGTGCCAGTAGTACTCCAGGGAGAGGGGAGGAAAAACTGTTTTTT.

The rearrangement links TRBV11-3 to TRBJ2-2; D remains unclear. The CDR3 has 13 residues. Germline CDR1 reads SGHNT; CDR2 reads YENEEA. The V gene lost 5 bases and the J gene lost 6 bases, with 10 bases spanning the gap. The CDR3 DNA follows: TGTGCCAGCAGCAACTACCCAGCCGGGGAGCTGTTTTTT. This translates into CASSNYPAGELFF. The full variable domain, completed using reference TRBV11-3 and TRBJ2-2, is EAGVVQSPRYKIIEKKQPVAFWCNPISGHNTLYWYLQNLGQGPELLIRYENEEAVDDSQLPKDRFSAERLKGVDSTLKIQPAELGDSAVYLCASSNYPAGELFFGEGSRLTVL.

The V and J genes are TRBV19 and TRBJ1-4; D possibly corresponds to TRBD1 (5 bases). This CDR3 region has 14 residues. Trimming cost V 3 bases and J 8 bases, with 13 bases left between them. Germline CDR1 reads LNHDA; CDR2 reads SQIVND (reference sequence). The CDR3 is CASSIGPPGEKLFF. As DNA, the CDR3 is TGTGCCAGTAGTATTGGGCCCCCAGGGGAAAAACTGTTTTTT.

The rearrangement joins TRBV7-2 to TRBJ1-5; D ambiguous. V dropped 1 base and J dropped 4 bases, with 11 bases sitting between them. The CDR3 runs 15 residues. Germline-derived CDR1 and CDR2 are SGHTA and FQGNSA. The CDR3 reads CASSLGHGVNQPQHF. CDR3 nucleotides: TGTGCCAGCAGCTTAGGTCACGGGGTGAATCAGCCCCAGCATTTT.